One sample yielded the 8 T cell receptor beta chains listed below, sequenced in a study of Graves' ophthalmopathy and Graves' hyperthyroidism. Beta-chain TCR CDR3 regions were amplified from RNA transcripts. The library came from an HTBI-primed first-round RT-PCR and a second-round multiplex PCR. MiXCR was run by TCRdb on the multiplex PCR reads, yielding one entry per CDR3 protein. Among under 350,000 distinct CDR3 sequences listed, under 20% were seen once. Sequencing input: peripheral blood. The origin of the receptors is an adult man with Graves' ophthalmopathy.

The V call is TRBV7-2, the J call TRBJ2-5, with TRBD2 as a possible D gene (6 bases). Germline-derived CDR1 and CDR2 are SGHTA and FQGNSA. There are 16 residues in the CDR3. Trimming left V 5 bases short and J 5 bases short, with 21 bases between. The CDR3 reads CASSARLVGGGETQYF. CDR3 in DNA: TGTGCCAGCAGCGCCCGACTAGTGGGGGGAGGCGAGACCCAGTACTTC. Based on the CDR3 plus reference TRBV7-2 and TRBJ2-5, the full variable domain is GAGVSQSPSNKVTEKGKDVELRCDPISGHTALYWYRQSLGQGLEFLIYFQGNSAPDKSGLPSDRFSAERTGGSVSTLTIQRTQQEDSAVYLCASSARLVGGGETQYFGPGTRLLVL.

This clonotype was picked up many times. The chain is built from TRBV6-1 and TRBJ2-7; perhaps TRBD1 as D (5 bases). Germline V CDR1 and CDR2: MNHNS, SASEGT. V was trimmed by 1 base and J by 5 bases, leaving 6 bases between them. There are 12 residues in the CDR3. The CDR3 coding sequence is TGTGCCAGCAGTGAAGTCAGGGACGAGCAGTACTTC. Protein product: CASSEVRDEQYF.

Ten or more counts support this clonotype. The chain joins TRBV24-1 to TRBJ2-7; tentatively, D is TRBD1 (5 bases). The CDR3 has 13 residues. The V end lost 5 bases, the J end lost 5 bases, and 12 bases lay between the germline ends. Germline values: CDR1 KGHDR, CDR2 SFDVKD. CDR3 sequence (DNA): TGTGCCACCAGTGGTCAAGGGGTCAACGAGCAGTACTTC. Its protein product is CATSGQGVNEQYF.

J is TRBJ1-5 and V is TRBV2; TRBD1 agrees at 9 bases. CDR3 length: 15 residues. The germline CDR1 and CDR2 sequences are SNHLY and FYNNEI. After removal of 6 bases from V and 6 bases from J, the junction contained 9 bases not matched to a gene. DNA of the CDR3: TGTGCCAGCAGGGAGGGACAGGGCGTGAGTCAGCCCCAGCATTTT. Protein product: CASREGQGVSQPQHF.

This clonotype was seen many times. The rearrangement uses TRBV6-4 and TRBJ1-1, with TRBD1 matching 7 bases. This CDR3 region has 18 residues. Germline V gene data show CDR1 as MRHNA and CDR2 as SNTAGT. J lost 0 bases, V lost 5 bases, and 15 bases had no gene match. CDR3 DNA sequence: TGTGCCAGCAGTCGGCCGGGACAGACAACGTACCTGAACACTGAAGCTTTCTTT. It encodes CASSRPGQTTYLNTEAFF.

This clonotype was picked up a small number of times. The chain uses TRBV28 and TRBJ2-7; 8 bases are shared with TRBD2. The V gene's germline CDR1 is MDHEN and CDR2 SYDVKM. CDR3 size: 14 residues. The V segment lost 5 bases and the J segment 3 bases; nucleotides outside the gene matches: 6. The CDR3 DNA sequence: TGTGCCAGCAGTCCAATAGCGGGACTCTACGAGCAGTACTTC. It yields the protein CASSPIAGLYEQYF. Full variable domain (missing parts from reference TRBV28 and TRBJ2-7): DVKVTQSSRYLVKRTGEKVFLECVQDMDHENMFWYRQDPGLGLRLIYFSYDVKMKEKGDIPEGYSVSREKKERFSLILESASTNQTSMYLCASSPIAGLYEQYFGPGTRLTVT.

Ten or more counts support this clonotype. The chain carries TRBV2 and TRBJ2-7; 8 positions match TRBD2. The CDR3 has 14 amino acids. Germline V gene data show CDR1 as SNHLY and CDR2 as FYNNEI. The trim removed 4 bases at V and 2 bases at J, leaving 4 bases unmatched. The CDR3 bases are TGTGCCAGCAGTGGCGAGCGGGGGACCTACGAGCAGTACTTC. It yields the protein CASSGERGTYEQYF.

The chain couples TRBV6-2 or TRBV6-3 to TRBJ1-2, with a possible D match to TRBD1 (6 bases). The CDR3 sequence is 13 residues long. Per germline, CDR1 MNHEY and CDR2 SVGEGT. Trimming left V 11 bases short and J 5 bases short, with 18 bases between. In DNA, the CDR3 is TGTGCCTGCACACAGGGCGCATTATATGGCTACACCTTC. It encodes CACTQGALYGYTF.